The 3 T cell receptor beta chains below come from one sample, sequenced in a study of T cell changes during pregnancy in multiple sclerosis. Generated by immunoSEQ multiplex PCR, the TCRdb table keeps only in-frame clones and is missing some. The sample contains roughly 79,000 clones, around nine tenths of which appear only once. The material sequenced was CD4+ T cells from peripheral blood mononuclear cells, taken before pregnancy. The receptors here all came from a female donor with multiple sclerosis, enrolled in a pregnancy study.

The V and J genes are TRBV4-3 and TRBJ1-2, with D possibly TRBD1 on 5 matching bases. CDR1 is LGHNA and CDR2 is YSLEER in the germline V gene. This CDR3 region has 13 residues. V was clipped by 1 base and J by 4 bases, with 7 bases between them. DNA of the CDR3: TGCGCCAGCAGCCAAGGACAGTTCTATGGCTACACCTTC. Translating gives CASSQGQFYGYTF.

The V and J genes are TRBV7-8 and TRBJ2-1, with D possibly matching TRBD2 (6 bases). This CDR3 spans 16 amino acids. Trimming took 3 bases from V and 2 from J, leaving 14 bases between them. Germline V lookup: CDR1 SGHVS, CDR2 FQNEAQ. CDR3 protein: CASSFGGGLAYNEQFF. The CDR3 nucleotides are TGTGCCAGCAGCTTCGGTGGGGGGTTAGCCTACAATGAGCAGTTCTTC.

This clone came up once. V is TRBV19 and J is TRBJ2-5; 7 bases match TRBD1. In germline, CDR1 is LNHDA, CDR2 SQIVND (reference sequence). This CDR3 is built from 14 residues. The trim removed 4 bases at V and 1 base at J, leaving 3 bases unmatched. The CDR3 protein is CASSKQGRQETQYF. Written as DNA, the CDR3 is TGTGCCAGTAGTAAACAGGGGCGCCAAGAGACCCAGTACTTC.